The 14 T cell receptor beta chains given below trace back to one sample, sequenced in a study of T cells in localized non-small cell lung cancer. The assay was immunoSEQ multiplex PCR, and TCRdb's table has in-frame clones only and misses some. The top ten clones hold about 4.6% of a sample with 45,000 to 60,000 clones, around 80% of them seen once. Sample: PBMCs, taken before any cancer treatment. These receptors were obtained from a woman aged 35 to 75 with stage II lung adenocarcinoma.

The V and J genes are TRBV6-4 and TRBJ2-6; 7 nucleotides agree with TRBD1. Germline-derived CDR1 and CDR2 are MRHNA and SNTAGT. This CDR3 comprises 15 residues. The V gene end was trimmed by 4 bases and the J gene end by 4 bases; junction bases not matched to a gene: 4. CDR3 coding DNA: TGTGCCAGCAGTGCCGAGACAGGGGGGGCCAACGTCCTGACTTTC. Translating it yields CASSAETGGANVLTF.

The CDR3 here is CSVEDPASYEQYF. DNA of the CDR3: TGCAGCGTTGAAGATCCCGCCTCCTACGAGCAGTACTTC. The chain combines TRBV29-1 with TRBJ2-7; no clear D gene. The CDR3 length is 13 residues. The V gene lost 0 bases and the J gene lost 0 bases, with 6 bases spanning the gap. The V gene's germline CDR1 is SQVTM and CDR2 ANQGSEA.

J is TRBJ1-3 and V is TRBV4-1; 8 bases match TRBD1. CDR1 is MGHRA and CDR2 is YSYEKL in the germline V gene. This CDR3 region has 17 residues. The V gene end was trimmed by 4 bases and the J gene end by 0 bases; junction bases not matched to a gene: 8. CDR3: CASSRAGQDISGNTIYF. The CDR3 DNA sequence: TGCGCCAGCAGCCGGGCGGGACAGGACATCTCTGGAAACACCATATATTTT.

The gene calls are TRBV12-5 and TRBJ2-3; the match to TRBD2 covers 11 bases. The length of the CDR3 is 17 residues. Germline CDR1 reads LGHNT; CDR2 reads FRNRAP. V was pared by 7 bases and J by 4 bases, with 13 bases of the junction left unmatched. CDR3 residues: CASALAGGDGSSDTQYF. CDR3 in DNA: TGTGCTAGTGCCCTAGCGGGGGGCGATGGTAGCTCAGATACGCAGTATTTT.

The V and J genes are TRBV11-3 and TRBJ2-2; TRBD2 agrees at 7 bases. CDR3 length: 13 amino acids. Germline CDR1 is SGHNT and CDR2 is YENEEA. The V and J ends lost 5 bases and 7 bases, in that order; junction bases with no gene match: 4. DNA for the CDR3: TGTGCCAGCAGCCGACGCGGGGGCGGGGAGCTGTTTTTT. Its protein product is CASSRRGGGELFF. The full variable domain, in which reference TRBV11-3 and TRBJ2-2 provide the parts outside the CDR3, is EAGVVQSPRYKIIEKKQPVAFWCNPISGHNTLYWYLQNLGQGPELLIRYENEEAVDDSQLPKDRFSAERLKGVDSTLKIQPAELGDSAVYLCASSRRGGGELFFGEGSRLTVL.

This clone was seen a single time. The genes are TRBV11-2 and TRBJ1-4, with a tentative D call TRBD1 (6 bases). CDR3 length: 14 amino acids. Germline CDR1 is SGHAT and CDR2 is FQNNGV. V was trimmed by 5 bases and J by 7 bases, leaving 14 bases between them. The CDR3 is CASSQDRRSEKLFF. Here the CDR3 DNA reads TGTGCCAGCAGCCAAGACAGGAGGAGTGAAAAACTGTTTTTT.

The J gene is TRBJ1-1, the V gene TRBV6-6; D not resolved. This CDR3 comprises 14 residues. Trimming stripped 4 bases from V and 6 bases from J, with 15 bases between. The V gene's germline CDR1 is MNHNY and CDR2 SVGAGI (reference sequence). The CDR3 protein is CASSLVPSRPEAFF. The CDR3 DNA reads TGTGCCAGCAGTTTGGTCCCATCCCGACCTGAAGCTTTCTTT.

The chain carries TRBV25-1 and TRBJ2-7, with a tentative D call TRBD2 (5 bases). Germline CDR1 reads MGHDK; CDR2 reads SYGVNS. V shed 6 bases and J shed 4 bases, with 13 bases lying between them. The length of the CDR3 is 13 residues. In DNA, the CDR3 is TGTGCCAGCAGCGGAGGCGGCTTGTACGAGCAGTACTTC. It codes for CASSGGGLYEQYF.

This chain links TRBV4-1 with TRBJ1-2, with 9 bases identical to TRBD1. Unmatched junction bases numbered 6, after V lost 1 base and J lost 0 bases. This CDR3 is built from 17 residues. CDR1 is MGHRA, CDR2 YSYEKL, per germline. The chain's CDR3 is CASSQGHGTGPNYGYTF. CDR3 bases: TGCGCCAGCAGCCAAGGCCACGGGACAGGGCCTAACTATGGCTACACCTTC.

The V and J genes are TRBV4-2 and TRBJ2-4; TRBD2 agrees at 9 bases. CDR1 and CDR2 from the germline V gene are LGHNA and YNFKEQ. The CDR3 contains 17 residues. The trim removed 1 base at V and 0 bases at J, leaving 4 bases unmatched. This CDR3 reads CASSQAGGGVAKNIQYF. Here the CDR3 DNA reads TGTGCCAGCAGCCAAGCGGGCGGGGGGGTAGCCAAAAACATTCAGTACTTC.

The chain uses TRBV30 and TRBJ1-5; the D is unclear. The CDR3 consists of 14 residues. Germline lookup yields CDR1 GTSNPN and CDR2 SVGIG (reference sequence). The V and J ends lost 0 bases and 7 bases respectively, with 13 bases between them. The CDR3 DNA reads as TGTGCCTGGAGTGTACTTGGAAAAGGGCAGCCCCAGCATTTT. Its translation: CAWSVLGKGQPQHF.

The chain has TRBV28 and TRBJ2-3; 7 positions match TRBD2. Per the germline V gene, CDR1 is MDHEN and CDR2 is SYDVKM. This CDR3 is built from 16 residues. The junction had 8 bases not matched to a gene; V was cut back by 3 bases and J by 2 bases. In DNA form, the CDR3 reads TGTGCCAGCAGTTTGGCAGCTAGCGGACTCACAGATACGCAGTATTTT. It codes for CASSLAASGLTDTQYF.

V is TRBV5-5 and J is TRBJ2-2; 7 bases agree with TRBD1. With 5 bases clipped from V and 13 bases from J, the junction kept 11 bases outside the gene matches. The CDR3 contains 13 residues. The V gene's germline CDR1 is SGHKS and CDR2 YYEKEE (reference sequence). CDR3 nucleotides: TGTGCCAGCAGGCCCGGTCCGGGACAGTCGCTGTTTTTT. Translation gives CASRPGPGQSLFF. The entire variable domain, with the rest obtained from reference TRBV5-5 and TRBJ2-2, is as follows: DAGVTQSPTHLIKTRGQQVTLRCSPISGHKSVSWYQQVLGQGPQFIFQYYEKEERGRGNFPDRFSARQFPNYSSELNVNALLLGDSALYLCASRPGPGQSLFFGEGSRLTVL.

The genes are TRBV11-3 and TRBJ2-3, with TRBD1 matching 7 bases. This CDR3 has 16 residues. CDR1 and CDR2 from the germline V gene are SGHNT and YENEEA. Trimming took 3 bases from V and 1 from J; bases not matched to a gene: 7. The CDR3 DNA follows: TGTGCCAGCAGCTTGAGAGGAACAGGGGGCACAGATACGCAGTATTTT. Translated: CASSLRGTGGTDTQYF.